This is a list of T cell receptor beta chains from one sample in a study of blood T cell repertoires in COVID-19. The data were produced by immunoSEQ multiplex PCR, yet TCRdb's version contains in-frame clones alone and is incomplete. This sample carries approximately 270,000 clones, roughly 89% of them seen once, and the ten largest clones take 0.7% to 0.9%. Sequences were obtained from peripheral blood. These receptors were taken from a man aged 30 to 45 with acute or convalescent COVID-19. CDR3s include the opening cysteine and the closing phenylalanine or tryptophan.

TRBJ2-1 | TRBV19 | CASSIRREPYNEQFF
TRBJ1-1 | TRBV5-1 | CASSFGTAFDTEAFF
TRBJ2-1 | TRBV6-6 | CASSYVRGSSYNEQFF
TRBJ2-5 | TRBV4-1 | CASSQSVETQYF
TRBJ1-1 | TRBV4-1 | CASSQFGDGAEAFF
TRBJ1-5 | TRBV18 | CASSPPGGLGQPQHF
TRBJ2-7 | TRBV28 | CASSPGRRGSYEQYF
TRBJ1-2 | TRBV18 | CASSPWDRGNYGYTF
TRBJ1-1 | TRBV18 | CASSLHPVLNTEAFF
TRBJ2-2 | TRBV10-1 | CASSEGQGVRTGELFF
TRBJ2-7 | TRBV11-2 | CASSSPVYEQYF
TRBJ1-1 | TRBV27 | CASSLAGMNTEAFF
TRBJ2-7 | TRBV5-1 | CASSLAGYGQGYEQYF
TRBJ1-6 | TRBV21-1 | CASSKAVWTADNSPLHF
TRBJ1-2 | TRBV19 | CASSFTGSGIGYTF
TRBJ1-1 | TRBV28 | CASRGTGQGVGTEAFF
TRBJ2-7 | TRBV7-9 | CASNPGQGFYEQYF
TRBJ1-1 | TRBV2 | CASRNQVDRGTEAFF
TRBJ2-7 | TRBV5-4 | CASSLAPGQTYEQYF